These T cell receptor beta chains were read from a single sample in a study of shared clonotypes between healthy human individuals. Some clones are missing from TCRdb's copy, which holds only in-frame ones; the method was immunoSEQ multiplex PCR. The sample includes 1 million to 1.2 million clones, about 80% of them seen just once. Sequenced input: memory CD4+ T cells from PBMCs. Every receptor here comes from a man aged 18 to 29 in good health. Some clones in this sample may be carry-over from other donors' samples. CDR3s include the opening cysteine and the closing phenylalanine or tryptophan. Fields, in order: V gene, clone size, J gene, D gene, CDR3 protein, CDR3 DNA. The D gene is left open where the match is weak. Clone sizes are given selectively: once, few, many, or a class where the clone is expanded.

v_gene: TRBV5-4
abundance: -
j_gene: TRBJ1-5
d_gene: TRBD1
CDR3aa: CASSLAWRDRYNQPQHF
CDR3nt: TGTGCCAGCAGCTTGGCTTGGCGGGACAGATACAATCAGCCCCAGCATTTT

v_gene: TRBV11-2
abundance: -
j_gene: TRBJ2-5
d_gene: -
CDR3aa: CASTTQTGGWSQETQYF
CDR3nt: TGTGCCAGCACCACACAGACCGGGGGCTGGTCGCAAGAGACCCAGTACTTC

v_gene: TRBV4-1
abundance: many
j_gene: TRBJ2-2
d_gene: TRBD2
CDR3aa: CASSHRTSGPNTGELFF
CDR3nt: TGCGCCAGCAGCCATCGGACTAGCGGCCCCAACACCGGGGAGCTGTTTTTT

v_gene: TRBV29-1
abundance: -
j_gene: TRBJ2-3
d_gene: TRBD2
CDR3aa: CSVHGSGGDTQYF
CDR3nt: TGCAGCGTTCACGGTAGCGGGGGAGATACGCAGTATTTT

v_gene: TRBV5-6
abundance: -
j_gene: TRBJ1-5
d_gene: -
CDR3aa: CASNHGPENQPQHF
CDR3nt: TGTGCCAGCAACCACGGGCCGGAAAATCAGCCCCAGCATTTT

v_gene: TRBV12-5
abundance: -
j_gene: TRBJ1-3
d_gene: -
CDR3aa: CASGSTGGNTIYF
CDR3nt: TGTGCTAGTGGTTCCACGGGAGGAAACACCATATATTTT

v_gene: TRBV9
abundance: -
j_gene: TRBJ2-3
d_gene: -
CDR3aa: CASSVTGATDTQYF
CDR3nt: TGTGCCAGCAGCGTAACAGGAGCCACAGATACGCAGTATTTT

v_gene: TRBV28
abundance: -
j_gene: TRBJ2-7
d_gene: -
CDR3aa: CASSFSLSYEQYF
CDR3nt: TGTGCCAGCAGTTTCAGCCTATCCTACGAGCAGTACTTC

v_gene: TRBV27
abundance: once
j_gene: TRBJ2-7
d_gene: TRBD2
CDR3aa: CASSLLAAATYEQYF
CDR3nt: TGTGCCAGCAGTTTACTAGCGGCAGCTACCTACGAGCAGTACTTC

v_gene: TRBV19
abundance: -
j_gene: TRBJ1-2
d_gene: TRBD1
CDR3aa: CASSSDRGGYTF
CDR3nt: TGTGCCAGTAGCAGCGACAGGGGTGGCTACACCTTC

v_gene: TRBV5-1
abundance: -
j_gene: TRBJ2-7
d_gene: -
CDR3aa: CASSLAPRGYEQYF
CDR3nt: TGCGCCAGCAGCTTGGCTCCCAGGGGTTACGAGCAGTACTTC

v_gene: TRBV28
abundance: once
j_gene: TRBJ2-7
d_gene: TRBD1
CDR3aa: CASTRQGLTYEQYF
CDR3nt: TGTGCCAGCACCCGACAGGGGTTAACCTACGAGCAGTACTTC

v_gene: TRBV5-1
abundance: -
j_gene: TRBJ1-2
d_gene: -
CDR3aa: CASSPGSGYGYTF
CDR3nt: TGCGCCAGCAGCCCGGGGTCGGGCTATGGCTACACCTTC

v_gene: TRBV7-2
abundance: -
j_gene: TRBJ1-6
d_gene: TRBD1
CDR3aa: CASSITTGRDSPLHF
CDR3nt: TGTGCCAGCAGTATCACGACAGGGCGAGATTCACCCCTCCACTTT

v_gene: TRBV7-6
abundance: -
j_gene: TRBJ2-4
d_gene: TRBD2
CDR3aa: CASSLRTSGLGNIQYF
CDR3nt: TGTGCCAGCAGCCTACGGACTAGCGGGTTGGGAAACATTCAGTACTTC

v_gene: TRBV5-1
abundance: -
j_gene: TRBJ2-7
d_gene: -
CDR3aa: CASSPGSTAVGSEQYF
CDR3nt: TGCGCCAGCAGCCCCGGGTCAACAGCGGTGGGGAGCGAGCAGTACTTC

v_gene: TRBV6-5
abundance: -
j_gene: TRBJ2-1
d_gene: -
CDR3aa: CASSYSRSSYNEQFF
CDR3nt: TGTGCCAGCAGTTACTCCCGGAGCTCCTACAATGAGCAGTTCTTC

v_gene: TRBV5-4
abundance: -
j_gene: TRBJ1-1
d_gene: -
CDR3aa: CASSLRAGDTEAFF
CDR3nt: TGTGCCAGCAGCTTAAGGGCAGGGGACACTGAAGCTTTCTTT

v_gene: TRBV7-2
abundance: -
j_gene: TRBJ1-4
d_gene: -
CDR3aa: CASSSGIWEKLFF
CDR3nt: TGTGCCAGCAGCTCGGGAATTTGGGAAAAACTGTTTTTT

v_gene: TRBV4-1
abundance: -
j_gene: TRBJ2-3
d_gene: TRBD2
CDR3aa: CASRPLAGTDTQYF
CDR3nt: TGCGCCAGCAGGCCGCTAGCGGGAACAGATACGCAGTATTTT

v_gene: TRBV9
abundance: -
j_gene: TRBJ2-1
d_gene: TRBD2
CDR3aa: CASSVAGLADYNEQFF
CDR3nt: TGTGCCAGCAGCGTAGCGGGACTAGCGGATTACAATGAGCAGTTCTTC

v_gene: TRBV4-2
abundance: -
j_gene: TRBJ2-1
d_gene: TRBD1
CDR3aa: CASSQRDSENEQFF
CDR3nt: TGTGCCAGCAGCCAAAGGGACAGCGAAAATGAGCAGTTCTTC

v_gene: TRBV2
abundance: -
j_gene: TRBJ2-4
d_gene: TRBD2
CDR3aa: CASSLAGGNIQYF
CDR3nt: TGTGCCAGCAGTTTAGCGGGAGGTAACATTCAGTACTTC

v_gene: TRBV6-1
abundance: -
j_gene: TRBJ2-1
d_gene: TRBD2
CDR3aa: CASNPGLAAYNEQFF
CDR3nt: TGTGCCAGCAATCCCGGCCTAGCGGCCTACAATGAGCAGTTCTTC

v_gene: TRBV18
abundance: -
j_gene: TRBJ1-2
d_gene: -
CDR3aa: CASSPAGGTGGYTF
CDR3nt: TGTGCCAGCTCACCAGCCGGGGGAACCGGCGGCTACACCTTC

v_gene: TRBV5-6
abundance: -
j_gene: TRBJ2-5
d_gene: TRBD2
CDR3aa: CASSLQGVGRETQYF
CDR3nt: TGTGCCAGCAGCTTGCAAGGGGTCGGGAGGGAGACCCAGTACTTC

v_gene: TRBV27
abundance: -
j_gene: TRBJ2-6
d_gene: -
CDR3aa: CASSELSGSGANVLTF
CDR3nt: TGTGCCAGCAGCGAACTTAGCGGCTCTGGGGCCAACGTCCTGACTTTC

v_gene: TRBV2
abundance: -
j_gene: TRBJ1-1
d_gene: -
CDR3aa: CASSSQGNTEAFF
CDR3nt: TGTGCCAGCAGTTCACAGGGAAACACTGAAGCTTTCTTT

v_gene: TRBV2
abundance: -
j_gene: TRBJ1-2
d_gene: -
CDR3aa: CASSEITYGYTF
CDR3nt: TGTGCCAGCAGTGAAATCACCTATGGCTACACCTTC

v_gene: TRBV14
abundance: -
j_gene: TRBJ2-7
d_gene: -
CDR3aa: CASSFQGTYEQYF
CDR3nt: TGTGCCAGCAGCTTTCAGGGTACCTACGAGCAGTACTTC

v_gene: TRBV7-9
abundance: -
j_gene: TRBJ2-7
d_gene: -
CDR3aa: CASSFGGTLSYEQYF
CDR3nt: TGTGCCAGCAGCTTCGGCGGGACCCTCTCCTACGAGCAGTACTTC

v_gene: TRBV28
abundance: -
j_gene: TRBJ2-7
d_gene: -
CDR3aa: CASSFSSGRPYEQYF
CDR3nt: TGTGCCAGCAGTTTTAGCTCAGGTAGGCCCTACGAGCAGTACTTC

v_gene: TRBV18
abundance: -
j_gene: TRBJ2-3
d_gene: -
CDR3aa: CASSWTKANTDTQYF
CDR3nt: TGTGCCAGCTCTTGGACCAAGGCGAACACAGATACGCAGTATTTT

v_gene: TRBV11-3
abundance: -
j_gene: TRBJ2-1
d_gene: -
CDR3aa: CASGSWEGEQFF
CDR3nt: TGTGCCAGCGGATCCTGGGAAGGTGAGCAGTTCTTC

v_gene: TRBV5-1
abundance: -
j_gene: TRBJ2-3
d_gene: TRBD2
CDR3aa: CASSLGLAGGTGTDTQYF
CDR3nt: TGCGCCAGCAGCTTGGGACTAGCGGGAGGGACTGGCACAGATACGCAGTATTTT

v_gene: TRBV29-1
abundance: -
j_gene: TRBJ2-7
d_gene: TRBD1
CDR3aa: CSVPGQGFYEQYF
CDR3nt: TGCAGCGTTCCGGGACAGGGGTTCTACGAGCAGTACTTC

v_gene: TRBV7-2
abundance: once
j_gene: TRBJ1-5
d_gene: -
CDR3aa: CASSLHGTLGNQPQHF
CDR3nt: TGTGCCAGCAGCTTACACGGGACACTTGGCAATCAGCCCCAGCATTTT

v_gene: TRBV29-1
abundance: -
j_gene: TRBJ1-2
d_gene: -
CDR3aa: CSCGGGAYGYTF
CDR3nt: TGCAGTTGCGGGGGTGGGGCCTATGGCTACACCTTC

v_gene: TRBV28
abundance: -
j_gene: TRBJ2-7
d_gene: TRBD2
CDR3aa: CATRKWSGSSYEQYF
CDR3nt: TGTGCCACCAGGAAGTGGAGCGGGAGCTCCTACGAGCAGTACTTC

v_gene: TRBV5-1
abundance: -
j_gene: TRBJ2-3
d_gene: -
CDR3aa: CASSPGTITDTQYF
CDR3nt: TGCGCCAGCAGCCCTGGGACAATCACAGATACGCAGTATTTT

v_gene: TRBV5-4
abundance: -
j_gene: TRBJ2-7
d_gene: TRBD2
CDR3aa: CASSSKRLAATYEQYF
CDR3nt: TGTGCCAGCAGCTCGAAGCGACTAGCGGCAACCTACGAGCAGTACTTC

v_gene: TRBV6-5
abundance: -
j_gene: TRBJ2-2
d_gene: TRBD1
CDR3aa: CASSMTGDTGELFF
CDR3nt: TGTGCCAGCAGCATGACAGGGGACACCGGGGAGCTGTTTTTT

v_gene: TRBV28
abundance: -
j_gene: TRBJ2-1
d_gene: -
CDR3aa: CASSTGSSYNEQFF
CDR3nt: TGTGCCAGCAGCACGGGGAGCTCCTACAATGAGCAGTTCTTC

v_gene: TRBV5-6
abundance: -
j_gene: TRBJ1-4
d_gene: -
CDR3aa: CASSLGQGTEKLFF
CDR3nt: TGTGCCAGCAGCTTGGGTCAGGGCACTGAAAAACTGTTTTTT

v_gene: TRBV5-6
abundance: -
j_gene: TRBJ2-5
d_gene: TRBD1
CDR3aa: CASSDGTGHETQYF
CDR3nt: TGTGCCAGCAGCGACGGGACAGGGCATGAGACCCAGTACTTC

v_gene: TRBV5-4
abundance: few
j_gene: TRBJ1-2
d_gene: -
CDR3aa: CASSSQGVRGYTF
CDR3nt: TGTGCCAGCAGTTCCCAGGGTGTAAGGGGCTACACCTTC

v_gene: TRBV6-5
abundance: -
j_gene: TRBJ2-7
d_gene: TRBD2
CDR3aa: CASTLLAESYEQYF
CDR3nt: TGTGCCAGCACTTTACTAGCGGAGTCCTACGAGCAGTACTTC

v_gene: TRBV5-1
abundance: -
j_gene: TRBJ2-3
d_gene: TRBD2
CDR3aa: CASSRPGTSGASTDTQYF
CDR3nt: TGCGCCAGCAGCCGACCCGGGACTAGCGGGGCTAGCACAGATACGCAGTATTTT

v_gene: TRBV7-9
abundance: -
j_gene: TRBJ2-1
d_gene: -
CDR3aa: CASSPGQTYNEQFF
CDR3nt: TGTGCCAGCAGCCCCGGACAGACATACAATGAGCAGTTCTTC

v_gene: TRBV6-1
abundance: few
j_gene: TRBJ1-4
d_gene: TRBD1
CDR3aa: CASELRQGNEKLFF
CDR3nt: TGTGCCAGTGAGCTTAGACAGGGGAATGAAAAACTGTTTTTT

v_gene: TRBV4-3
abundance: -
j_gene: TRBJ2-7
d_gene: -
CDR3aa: CASSQEGVGPYEQYF
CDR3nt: TGCGCCAGCAGCCAAGAAGGTGTAGGACCCTACGAGCAGTACTTC

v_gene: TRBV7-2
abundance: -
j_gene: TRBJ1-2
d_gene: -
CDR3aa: CASSFGTLQTLYGYTF
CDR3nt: TGTGCCAGCAGCTTTGGGACACTCCAGACCCTCTATGGCTACACCTTC

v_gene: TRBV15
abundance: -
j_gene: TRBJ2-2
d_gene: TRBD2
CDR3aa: CATSSGLAGGGTGELFF
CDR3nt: TGTGCCACCAGCTCGGGACTAGCGGGAGGCGGTACCGGGGAGCTGTTTTTT

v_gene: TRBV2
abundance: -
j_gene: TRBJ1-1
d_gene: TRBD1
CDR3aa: CASSEIIGTGANTEAFF
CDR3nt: TGTGCCAGCAGTGAAATAATTGGGACAGGGGCGAACACTGAAGCTTTCTTT

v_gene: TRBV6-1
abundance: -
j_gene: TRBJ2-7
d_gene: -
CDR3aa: CASSLVGGYEQYF
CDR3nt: TGTGCCAGCAGCCTTGTGGGGGGCTACGAGCAGTACTTC

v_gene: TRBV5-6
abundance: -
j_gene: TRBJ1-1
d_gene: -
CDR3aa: CASSLLGGEGDTEAFF
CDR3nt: TGTGCCAGCAGCTTGTTGGGCGGAGAGGGGGACACTGAAGCTTTCTTT

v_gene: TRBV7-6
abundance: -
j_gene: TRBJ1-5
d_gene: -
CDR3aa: CASSLVWDGLQHF
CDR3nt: TGTGCCAGCAGCTTAGTCTGGGACGGATTACAGCATTTT